This T cell receptor beta chain is drawn from a study of PD-1 blockade in classical Hodgkin lymphoma. The germline V gene has CDR1 MNHNS and CDR2 SASEGT. V was pared by 8 bases and J by 1 base, with 8 bases between. This CDR3 is 12 amino acids long. TCRdb keeps only in-frame clones here, not all; method: immunoSEQ multiplex PCR. The data hold around 10,000 clones, with nearly 80% observed a single time. Every patient relapsed after autologous stem cell transplantation, and brentuximab vedotin exposure varied. The sequencing here drew on peripheral blood mononuclear cells (PBMCs), taken before the second cycle of nivolumab. The sequence was obtained from a human donor with classical Hodgkin lymphoma. The chain has TRBV6-1 and TRBJ1-1; D is unresolved. CDR3 sequence (DNA): TGTGCCAGCTCCCACAGGAACACTGAAGCTTTCTTT. It specifies CASSHRNTEAFF.